This is a list of T cell receptor beta chains from one sample in a study of control samples from healthy donors and cancer patients. Some clones are missing from TCRdb's copy, which holds only in-frame ones; the method was immunoSEQ multiplex PCR. The profile shows some 150,000 clones, about nine tenths of them singletons. Sample: blood. These receptors were obtained from a woman younger than 45 in good health. Both conserved end residues are part of each CDR3. A D gene is named only where the DNA matches it firmly. The size field is filled for only some rows; it gives once, few, many or a size class.

CDR3nt: TGTGCCAGCAGCCGGACAGGGGAAGAGACCCAGTACTTC
CDR3aa: CASSRTGEETQYF
abundance: .
v_gene: TRBV6-4
j_gene: TRBJ2-5
d_gene: TRBD1

CDR3nt: TGTGCCAGCAGCTTAGACCTAGCGGGGCACAATGAGCAGTTCTTC
CDR3aa: CASSLDLAGHNEQFF
abundance: .
v_gene: TRBV11-2
j_gene: TRBJ2-1
d_gene: TRBD2

CDR3nt: TGTGCCAGCAGTTACGAGATGAGGGGCAGGGGCTACACCTTC
CDR3aa: CASSYEMRGRGYTF
abundance: .
v_gene: TRBV6-5
j_gene: TRBJ1-2
d_gene: .

CDR3nt: TGCGCCAGCAGCCAAGATTGGGATCAGCCCCAGCATTTT
CDR3aa: CASSQDWDQPQHF
abundance: .
v_gene: TRBV4-3
j_gene: TRBJ1-5
d_gene: .

CDR3nt: TGTGCCAGCAGGGGAGTCGGGATTGATGAGCAGTTCTTC
CDR3aa: CASRGVGIDEQFF
abundance: .
v_gene: TRBV6-5
j_gene: TRBJ2-1
d_gene: .

CDR3nt: TGTGCCAGTAGTATCCCAGGATTAATGAACACTGAAGCTTTCTTT
CDR3aa: CASSIPGLMNTEAFF
abundance: .
v_gene: TRBV19
j_gene: TRBJ1-1
d_gene: .

CDR3nt: TGTGCCAGCTCACCAACGGGGGACACTGAAGCTTTCTTT
CDR3aa: CASSPTGDTEAFF
abundance: .
v_gene: TRBV18
j_gene: TRBJ1-1
d_gene: .

CDR3nt: TGTGCCAGCAGTTACCGGGGGGCGTCCGAGCAGTACTTC
CDR3aa: CASSYRGASEQYF
abundance: .
v_gene: TRBV6-5
j_gene: TRBJ2-7
d_gene: .

CDR3nt: TGCGCCAGCAGCTTGAGGACAGCAAACACCGGGGAGCTGTTTTTT
CDR3aa: CASSLRTANTGELFF
abundance: .
v_gene: TRBV5-1
j_gene: TRBJ2-2
d_gene: .

CDR3nt: TGTGCCAGCAGCCGACAGGGGCCCTACGAGCAGTACTTC
CDR3aa: CASSRQGPYEQYF
abundance: .
v_gene: TRBV28
j_gene: TRBJ2-7
d_gene: TRBD1

CDR3nt: TGTGCCAGCAGGGAGGCAGGGGGGACAGATACGCAGTATTTT
CDR3aa: CASREAGGTDTQYF
abundance: .
v_gene: TRBV28
j_gene: TRBJ2-3
d_gene: .

CDR3nt: TGCAGCGTTGATTCCGGGACAGGGGTCCGAAATGAGCAGTTCTTC
CDR3aa: CSVDSGTGVRNEQFF
abundance: .
v_gene: TRBV29-1
j_gene: TRBJ2-1
d_gene: TRBD1

CDR3nt: TGTGCCAGCAGGTTACAGGGCGACAATCAGCCCCAGCATTTT
CDR3aa: CASRLQGDNQPQHF
abundance: .
v_gene: TRBV7-4
j_gene: TRBJ1-5
d_gene: .

CDR3nt: TGCAGCGAGAAGCGGGGGGGCACAGATACGCAGTATTTT
CDR3aa: CSEKRGGTDTQYF
abundance: .
v_gene: TRBV29-1
j_gene: TRBJ2-3
d_gene: TRBD2

CDR3nt: TGTGCCACCAGCAGAGATATAGTTTTGAGCCATCAGCCCCAGCATTTT
CDR3aa: CATSRDIVLSHQPQHF
abundance: .
v_gene: TRBV15
j_gene: TRBJ1-5
d_gene: .

CDR3nt: TGTGCCAGCAGTTCCCCCACTAGCGGGAGTTCAGATACGCAGTATTTT
CDR3aa: CASSSPTSGSSDTQYF
abundance: .
v_gene: TRBV28
j_gene: TRBJ2-3
d_gene: TRBD2

CDR3nt: TGTGCCACCAGCAGTCTTCCAACTGCCATAGAAGGCTACACCTTC
CDR3aa: CATSSLPTAIEGYTF
abundance: .
v_gene: TRBV15
j_gene: TRBJ1-2
d_gene: .

CDR3nt: TGTGCCAGCAGCCAAGGGCTAGCGGGGGAGACCCAGTACTTC
CDR3aa: CASSQGLAGETQYF
abundance: .
v_gene: TRBV3-1/TRBV3-2
j_gene: TRBJ2-5
d_gene: TRBD2

CDR3nt: TGTGCCAGCAGCCAAGATGTACGAGGGGCTAATGAAAAACTGTTTTTT
CDR3aa: CASSQDVRGANEKLFF
abundance: once
v_gene: TRBV4-2
j_gene: TRBJ1-4
d_gene: .

CDR3nt: TGTGCCAGCAGCGAGGACGGGAGCTCCTACAATGAGCAGTTCTTC
CDR3aa: CASSEDGSSYNEQFF
abundance: once
v_gene: TRBV7-2
j_gene: TRBJ2-1
d_gene: .

CDR3nt: TGTGCCAGCAGGCCTAGCGGGAGGTCCGGGGAGCTGTTTTTT
CDR3aa: CASRPSGRSGELFF
abundance: .
v_gene: TRBV28
j_gene: TRBJ2-2
d_gene: TRBD2

CDR3nt: TGTGCCAGTATGAGGCACACCAATCAGCCCCAGCATTTT
CDR3aa: CASMRHTNQPQHF
abundance: once
v_gene: TRBV19
j_gene: TRBJ1-5
d_gene: .

CDR3nt: TGCGCCAGCAGCCAAGCGGGACAGGGGAAGGAGACCCAGTACTTC
CDR3aa: CASSQAGQGKETQYF
abundance: .
v_gene: TRBV4-1
j_gene: TRBJ2-5
d_gene: TRBD1

CDR3nt: TGTGCCAGCAAAGCGGGAGGTAAAGATACGCAGTATTTT
CDR3aa: CASKAGGKDTQYF
abundance: .
v_gene: TRBV2
j_gene: TRBJ2-3
d_gene: TRBD2

CDR3nt: TGTGCCAGCAGCTTACAGGGGGCGGGTGAAAAACTGTTTTTT
CDR3aa: CASSLQGAGEKLFF
abundance: .
v_gene: TRBV7-9
j_gene: TRBJ1-4
d_gene: TRBD1

CDR3nt: TGTGCCAGCAGCGTCCAGGGCACAGATACGCAGTATTTT
CDR3aa: CASSVQGTDTQYF
abundance: .
v_gene: TRBV9
j_gene: TRBJ2-3
d_gene: .

CDR3nt: TGTGCCAGCAGCTTAGCAGGGGGGATAGAAAAACTGTTTTTT
CDR3aa: CASSLAGGIEKLFF
abundance: .
v_gene: TRBV7-9
j_gene: TRBJ1-4
d_gene: .

CDR3nt: TGTGCCAGTAGTGAACAGAGAGATAATTCACCCCTCCACTTT
CDR3aa: CASSEQRDNSPLHF
abundance: .
v_gene: TRBV19
j_gene: TRBJ1-6
d_gene: .

CDR3nt: TGTGCCAGCAGCCAGGTTGGAGATACGCAGTATTTT
CDR3aa: CASSQVGDTQYF
abundance: once
v_gene: TRBV4-2
j_gene: TRBJ2-3
d_gene: .

CDR3nt: TGTGCCAGCAGCTTAGGGGGGGGAGCTTTCTTT
CDR3aa: CASSLGGGAFF
abundance: .
v_gene: TRBV11-3
j_gene: TRBJ1-1
d_gene: .

CDR3nt: TGTGCCACCAGCAGAGGGGGACTAGCTCGGATTCAGTACTTC
CDR3aa: CATSRGGLARIQYF
abundance: .
v_gene: TRBV15
j_gene: TRBJ2-4
d_gene: TRBD2